A selection of T cell receptor beta chains follows, all from one sample in a study of T cells after yellow fever vaccination. TCRdb used MiXCR to reprocess the 5' RACE reads, holding one entry per CDR3 protein. The sample holds some 240,000 distinct CDR3 sequences, 5.2% seen once. The specimen was CD4+ T cells sorted from PBMCs, collected on the day of the yellow fever booster vaccination. These receptor sequences come from a man aged 18-30 years who received the YFV17D yellow fever vaccine. Each CDR3 is given with its conserved first and last residue. Fields, in order: clone size, J gene, V gene, D gene, CDR3 DNA, CDR3 protein. The D gene is left open where the match is weak. Expanded clones are given a class, and other clones once, few, many or no size at all.

abundance: many; j_gene: TRBJ2-5; v_gene: TRBV7-2; d_gene: -; CDR3nt: TGTGCCAGCAGCCTCTATGTAGACTACCAAGAGACCCAGTACTTC; CDR3aa: CASSLYVDYQETQYF
abundance: many; j_gene: TRBJ2-2; v_gene: TRBV20-1; d_gene: TRBD1; CDR3nt: TGCAGTGCTAGAGATTGGGGACAGGGGGCATCCGGGGAGCTGTTTTTT; CDR3aa: CSARDWGQGASGELFF
abundance: few; j_gene: TRBJ1-2; v_gene: TRBV13; d_gene: -; CDR3nt: TGTGCCAGCAGCTCACAGGGCCGGGCCTATGGCTACACCTTC; CDR3aa: CASSSQGRAYGYTF
abundance: -; j_gene: TRBJ2-5; v_gene: TRBV7-2; d_gene: -; CDR3nt: TGTGCCAGCAGCTTAATGCGACAGACCCAGTACTTC; CDR3aa: CASSLMRQTQYF
abundance: few; j_gene: TRBJ2-1; v_gene: TRBV4-1; d_gene: -; CDR3nt: TGCGCCAGCACCACAGATGGGGGGCGTCGTGAGCAGTTCTTC; CDR3aa: CASTTDGGRREQFF
abundance: few; j_gene: TRBJ1-2; v_gene: TRBV2; d_gene: -; CDR3nt: TGTGCCAACCCGATAATTCAGGGAAGTGGCTACACCTTC; CDR3aa: CANPIIQGSGYTF
abundance: -; j_gene: TRBJ2-3; v_gene: TRBV4-1; d_gene: -; CDR3nt: TGCGCCAGCAGCCAAGATCCCGGGGGGCGGGGCACAGATACGCAGTATTTT; CDR3aa: CASSQDPGGRGTDTQYF
abundance: few; j_gene: TRBJ2-5; v_gene: TRBV20-1; d_gene: -; CDR3nt: TGCAGTGCGAGGAGGGCAGGCTCAGAGACCCAGTACTTC; CDR3aa: CSARRAGSETQYF
abundance: many; j_gene: TRBJ1-2; v_gene: TRBV6-5; d_gene: -; CDR3nt: TGTGCCAGCACCCGCCGGCAGGGTATAGACGGCTACACCTTC; CDR3aa: CASTRRQGIDGYTF
abundance: few; j_gene: TRBJ2-5; v_gene: TRBV6-6; d_gene: TRBD2; CDR3nt: TGTGCCGGATCCGATTCCGGGGGGGCCGGAGAGACCCAGTACTTC; CDR3aa: CAGSDSGGAGETQYF
abundance: -; j_gene: TRBJ2-3; v_gene: TRBV11-2; d_gene: TRBD2; CDR3nt: TGTGCCAGCAGCTCGTCCCCCGGGGGGGGGGGCACCACAGATACGCAGTATTTT; CDR3aa: CASSSSPGGGGTTDTQYF
abundance: -; j_gene: TRBJ1-6; v_gene: TRBV2; d_gene: TRBD1; CDR3nt: TGTGCCAGCAGTCGCGACAGGGGAAGTTCACCCCTCCACTTT; CDR3aa: CASSRDRGSSPLHF
abundance: few; j_gene: TRBJ2-1; v_gene: TRBV12-5; d_gene: -; CDR3nt: TGTGCTAGTGGCTTGGGAATGTTCTTC; CDR3aa: CASGLGMFF
abundance: few; j_gene: TRBJ2-7; v_gene: TRBV12-3/TRBV12-4; d_gene: -; CDR3nt: TGTGCCAGCAGACGCCAGGTGGCCGCGCACGAGCAGTACTTC; CDR3aa: CASRRQVAAHEQYF
abundance: -; j_gene: TRBJ1-6; v_gene: TRBV6-2/TRBV6-3; d_gene: -; CDR3nt: TGTGCCAGCAGTTACTCGGCAAAATTTTCACCCCTCCACTTT; CDR3aa: CASSYSAKFSPLHF
abundance: many; j_gene: TRBJ2-3; v_gene: TRBV9; d_gene: TRBD2; CDR3nt: TGTGCCAGCAGCGTAGGGGGGGGGTCAGGGTCATTATCAGATACGCAGTATTTT; CDR3aa: CASSVGGGSGSLSDTQYF
abundance: many; j_gene: TRBJ2-7; v_gene: TRBV15; d_gene: -; CDR3nt: TGTGCCACCAGCAGAGATCGTGGCTACGAGCAGTACTTC; CDR3aa: CATSRDRGYEQYF
abundance: few; j_gene: TRBJ2-3; v_gene: TRBV7-2; d_gene: -; CDR3nt: TGTGCCAGCAGCTTTGTGGGGGCGCCCACAGATACGCAGTATTTT; CDR3aa: CASSFVGAPTDTQYF
abundance: -; j_gene: TRBJ2-1; v_gene: TRBV20-1; d_gene: TRBD2; CDR3nt: TGCAGTGCTAGTTCGTCGACTAGCGGGGGGCTCCTGCAGTTCTTC; CDR3aa: CSASSSTSGGLLQFF
abundance: -; j_gene: TRBJ2-1; v_gene: TRBV28; d_gene: -; CDR3nt: TGTGCCAGCACCCTGGGGCAGGCTCGAGGCGGCTGGGACAATGAGCAGTTCTTC; CDR3aa: CASTLGQARGGWDNEQFF
abundance: -; j_gene: TRBJ2-7; v_gene: TRBV5-1; d_gene: -; CDR3nt: TGCGCCAGCAGCCCCCGAGGGGTCGAGCAGTACTTC; CDR3aa: CASSPRGVEQYF
abundance: few; j_gene: TRBJ2-5; v_gene: TRBV6-5; d_gene: TRBD1; CDR3nt: TGTGCCAGCAGCGCATCCGGGACAGGGAAGGAGACCCAGTACTTC; CDR3aa: CASSASGTGKETQYF
abundance: few; j_gene: TRBJ1-1; v_gene: TRBV7-9; d_gene: -; CDR3nt: TGTGCCAGCAGCCTAGTGTCGGGGGCAGCTGAAGCTTTCTTT; CDR3aa: CASSLVSGAAEAFF
abundance: -; j_gene: TRBJ1-4; v_gene: TRBV28; d_gene: -; CDR3nt: TGTGCCAGCACCCTCGAGGGGGCAACTAATGAAAAACTGTTTTTT; CDR3aa: CASTLEGATNEKLFF
abundance: few; j_gene: TRBJ1-2; v_gene: TRBV15; d_gene: -; CDR3nt: TGTGCCACCAGCAGTGGGACGGCTCTTGCCAACTATGGCTACACCTTC; CDR3aa: CATSSGTALANYGYTF
abundance: few; j_gene: TRBJ2-4; v_gene: TRBV6-2/TRBV6-3; d_gene: -; CDR3nt: TGTGCCAGCAGCCCTGACCGTGGAGGGAAAAACATTCAGTACTTC; CDR3aa: CASSPDRGGKNIQYF
abundance: few; j_gene: TRBJ1-2; v_gene: TRBV6-6; d_gene: TRBD1; CDR3nt: TGTGCCAGCAAACGGACAGGGGGCTATGGCTACACCTTC; CDR3aa: CASKRTGGYGYTF
abundance: many; j_gene: TRBJ2-5; v_gene: TRBV20-1; d_gene: TRBD2; CDR3nt: TGCAGTGCTCCCCTAGCGGGGTTGAGGGAGACCCAGTACTTC; CDR3aa: CSAPLAGLRETQYF
abundance: few; j_gene: TRBJ2-3; v_gene: TRBV7-2; d_gene: TRBD2; CDR3nt: TGTGCCAGCAGCACGGGACTAGCGGGGTCGGGTAGGGATACGCAGTATTTT; CDR3aa: CASSTGLAGSGRDTQYF
abundance: many; j_gene: TRBJ2-3; v_gene: TRBV7-2; d_gene: -; CDR3nt: TGTGCCAGCAGCCCCGACTGGGGGACAGATACGCAGTATTTT; CDR3aa: CASSPDWGTDTQYF
abundance: -; j_gene: TRBJ2-1; v_gene: TRBV28; d_gene: -; CDR3nt: TGTGCCAGCAGTACGATCAGGGTAATTCATGAGCAGTTCTTC; CDR3aa: CASSTIRVIHEQFF
abundance: many; j_gene: TRBJ1-6; v_gene: TRBV4-2; d_gene: -; CDR3nt: TGTGCCAGCAGACCGGACAGCTCCTATAATTCACCCCTCCACTTT; CDR3aa: CASRPDSSYNSPLHF
abundance: many; j_gene: TRBJ2-2; v_gene: TRBV20-1; d_gene: -; CDR3nt: TGCAGTGCTAGAGTCCCCTTGTGGGGGGAGCTGTTTTTT; CDR3aa: CSARVPLWGELFF
abundance: few; j_gene: TRBJ2-3; v_gene: TRBV19; d_gene: -; CDR3nt: TGTGCCAGTACATCCCAAGCGGGCCGGGCGATCACAGATACGCAGTATTTT; CDR3aa: CASTSQAGRAITDTQYF
abundance: few; j_gene: TRBJ2-3; v_gene: TRBV20-1; d_gene: TRBD2; CDR3nt: TGCAGTGCTACTGACGGGGGGGATACGCAGTATTTT; CDR3aa: CSATDGGDTQYF
abundance: many; j_gene: TRBJ1-5; v_gene: TRBV7-2; d_gene: -; CDR3nt: TGTGCCAGCAGCTTCGGTGGGGGGCCCCAGCATTTT; CDR3aa: CASSFGGGPQHF
abundance: few; j_gene: TRBJ2-3; v_gene: TRBV4-3; d_gene: -; CDR3nt: TGCGCCAGCAGCCAAGAGGGCCCTCCTCTCGATACGCAGTATTTT; CDR3aa: CASSQEGPPLDTQYF
abundance: few; j_gene: TRBJ2-4; v_gene: TRBV12-3/TRBV12-4; d_gene: -; CDR3nt: TGTGCCAGCAGTTTATTAGAGGGTGCCAAAAACATTCAGTACTTC; CDR3aa: CASSLLEGAKNIQYF
abundance: few; j_gene: TRBJ2-3; v_gene: TRBV28; d_gene: TRBD1; CDR3nt: TGTGCCAGCAGGACAGGGGGTTCAGGCGATACGCAGTATTTT; CDR3aa: CASRTGGSGDTQYF
abundance: few; j_gene: TRBJ2-1; v_gene: TRBV14; d_gene: -; CDR3nt: TGTGCCAGCAGCCAAGTGGGGGGATCCTGGGGGAATGAGCAGTTCTTC; CDR3aa: CASSQVGGSWGNEQFF
abundance: many; j_gene: TRBJ1-4; v_gene: TRBV23-1; d_gene: -; CDR3nt: TGCGCCAGCAGTCAAAGGCAGGAGGACGTTGCAACTAATGAAAAACTGTTTTTT; CDR3aa: CASSQRQEDVATNEKLFF
abundance: few; j_gene: TRBJ1-1; v_gene: TRBV5-5; d_gene: -; CDR3nt: TGTGCCAGCAGTCCGGACGGCCACACTGAAGCTTTCTTT; CDR3aa: CASSPDGHTEAFF
abundance: many; j_gene: TRBJ1-5; v_gene: TRBV7-2; d_gene: -; CDR3nt: TGTGCCAGCAGCATGGGGGGGGGCTTTCAGCCCCAGCATTTT; CDR3aa: CASSMGGGFQPQHF
abundance: few; j_gene: TRBJ1-6; v_gene: TRBV10-3; d_gene: TRBD1; CDR3nt: TGTGCCATCAGTGAGGGACAGGGAAGGCCATCCCTCCACTTT; CDR3aa: CAISEGQGRPSLHF
abundance: few; j_gene: TRBJ1-1; v_gene: TRBV2; d_gene: -; CDR3nt: TGTGCCAGCAGACTTGACAGGATGAACACTGAAGCTTTCTTT; CDR3aa: CASRLDRMNTEAFF
abundance: -; j_gene: TRBJ1-5; v_gene: TRBV7-9; d_gene: TRBD1; CDR3nt: TGTGCCAGCAGCGACGGGACAGGGTCGTTCCTTAATCAGCCCCAGCATTTT; CDR3aa: CASSDGTGSFLNQPQHF
abundance: few; j_gene: TRBJ2-3; v_gene: TRBV4-2; d_gene: TRBD2; CDR3nt: TGTGCCAGCAGCCAAGAATTTTTAGCGGGGTCCGCAGATACGCAGTATTTT; CDR3aa: CASSQEFLAGSADTQYF
abundance: -; j_gene: TRBJ2-3; v_gene: TRBV20-1; d_gene: TRBD2; CDR3nt: TGCAGTGCTAGGGGAGCGGGGGGCAGAAGCACAGATACGCAGTATTTT; CDR3aa: CSARGAGGRSTDTQYF
abundance: -; j_gene: TRBJ1-5; v_gene: TRBV12-3/TRBV12-4; d_gene: -; CDR3nt: TGTGCCAGCAACCGACAGGTGAATCAGCCCCAGCATTTT; CDR3aa: CASNRQVNQPQHF
abundance: few; j_gene: TRBJ1-1; v_gene: TRBV5-1; d_gene: TRBD1; CDR3nt: TGCGCCAGCAGCCCCGGACAGGGGGGGGTAACGACTGAAGCTTTCTTT; CDR3aa: CASSPGQGGVTTEAFF
abundance: many; j_gene: TRBJ2-5; v_gene: TRBV12-3/TRBV12-4; d_gene: -; CDR3nt: TGTGCCAGCAGTTGGAACCCGACCCAAGAGACCCAGTACTTC; CDR3aa: CASSWNPTQETQYF
abundance: few; j_gene: TRBJ1-1; v_gene: TRBV19; d_gene: TRBD1; CDR3nt: TGTGCCAGTCATGGCCGCGGGGCAAAGAGGGGGCGGCCAGACACTGAAGCTTTCTTT; CDR3aa: CASHGRGAKRGRPDTEAFF
abundance: few; j_gene: TRBJ2-1; v_gene: TRBV6-6; d_gene: -; CDR3nt: TGTGCCAGCAGTTACGACCGGGACTCTAGCAATGAGCAGTTCTTC; CDR3aa: CASSYDRDSSNEQFF
abundance: many; j_gene: TRBJ1-6; v_gene: TRBV4-3; d_gene: -; CDR3nt: TGCGCCAGCAGCCAAGCCCTAAGCTCCTATAATTCACCCCTCCACTTT; CDR3aa: CASSQALSSYNSPLHF
abundance: many; j_gene: TRBJ1-2; v_gene: TRBV12-3/TRBV12-4; d_gene: TRBD1; CDR3nt: TGTGCCAGCAGCCTGGGACAGGAAGTTGGCTACACCTTC; CDR3aa: CASSLGQEVGYTF
abundance: -; j_gene: TRBJ2-5; v_gene: TRBV14; d_gene: TRBD2; CDR3nt: TGTGCCAGCAGCCATCCGCCGGGACTAGCGGGGGGGAAACAAGAGACCCAGTACTTC; CDR3aa: CASSHPPGLAGGKQETQYF
abundance: -; j_gene: TRBJ2-1; v_gene: TRBV9; d_gene: TRBD2; CDR3nt: TGTGCCAGCAGCGTAGACGGGACTAGCGCCAATGAGCAGTTCTTC; CDR3aa: CASSVDGTSANEQFF
abundance: many; j_gene: TRBJ2-3; v_gene: TRBV4-2; d_gene: -; CDR3nt: TGTGCCAGCAGCCATCACGACTACCCAAACACAGATACGCAGTATTTT; CDR3aa: CASSHHDYPNTDTQYF